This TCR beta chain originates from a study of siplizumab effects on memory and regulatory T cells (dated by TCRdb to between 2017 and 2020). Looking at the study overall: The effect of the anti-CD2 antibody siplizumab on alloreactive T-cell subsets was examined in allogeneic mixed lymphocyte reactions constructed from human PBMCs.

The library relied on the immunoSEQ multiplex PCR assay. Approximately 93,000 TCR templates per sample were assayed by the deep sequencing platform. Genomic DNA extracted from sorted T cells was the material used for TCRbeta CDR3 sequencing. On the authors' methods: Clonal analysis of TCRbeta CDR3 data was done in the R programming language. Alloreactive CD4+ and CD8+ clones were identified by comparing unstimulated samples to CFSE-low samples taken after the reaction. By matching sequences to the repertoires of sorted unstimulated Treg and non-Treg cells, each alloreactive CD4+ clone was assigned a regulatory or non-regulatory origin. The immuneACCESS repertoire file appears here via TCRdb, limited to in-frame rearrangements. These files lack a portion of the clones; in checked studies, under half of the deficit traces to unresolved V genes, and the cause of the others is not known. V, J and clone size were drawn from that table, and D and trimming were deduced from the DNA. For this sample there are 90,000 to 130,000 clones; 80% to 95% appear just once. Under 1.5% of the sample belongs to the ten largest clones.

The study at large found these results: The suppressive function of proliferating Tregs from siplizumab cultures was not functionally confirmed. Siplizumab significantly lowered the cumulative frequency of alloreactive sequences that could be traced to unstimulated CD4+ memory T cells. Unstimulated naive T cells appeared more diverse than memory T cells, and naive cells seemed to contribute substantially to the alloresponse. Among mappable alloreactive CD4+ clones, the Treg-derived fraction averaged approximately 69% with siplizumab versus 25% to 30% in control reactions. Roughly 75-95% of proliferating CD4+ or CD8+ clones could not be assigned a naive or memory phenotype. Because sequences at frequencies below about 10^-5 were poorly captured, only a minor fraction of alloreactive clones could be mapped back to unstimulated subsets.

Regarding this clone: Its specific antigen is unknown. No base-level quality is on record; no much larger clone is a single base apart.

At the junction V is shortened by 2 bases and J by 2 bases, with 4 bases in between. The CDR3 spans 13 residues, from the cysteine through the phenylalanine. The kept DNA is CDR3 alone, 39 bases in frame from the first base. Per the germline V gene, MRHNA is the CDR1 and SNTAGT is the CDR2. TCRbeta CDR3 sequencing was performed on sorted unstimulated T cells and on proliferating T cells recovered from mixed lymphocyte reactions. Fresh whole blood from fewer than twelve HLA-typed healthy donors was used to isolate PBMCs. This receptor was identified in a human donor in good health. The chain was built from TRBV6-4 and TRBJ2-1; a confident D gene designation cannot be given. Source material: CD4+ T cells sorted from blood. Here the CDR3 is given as CASSDMPYNEQFF. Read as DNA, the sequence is TGTGCCAGCAGTGACATGCCCTACAATGAGCAGTTCTTC.